This T cell receptor (beta chain) originates from a study of T cells in localized non-small cell lung cancer. Sequencing was performed with immunoSEQ multiplex PCR; in TCRdb, only in-frame clones are kept and a portion is missing. The data show under 50,000 clones, with around 86% seen just once and about 2.5% held by the top ten. With 6 bases removed from V and 3 bases from J, the gap between germline ends came to 14 bases. The CDR3 loop spans 14 amino acids. Germline lookup yields CDR1 MNHEY and CDR2 SVGAGI. The sample in question was PBMCs, obtained before any cancer treatment. The rearrangement links TRBV6-5 to TRBJ2-5; D gene unclear. This receptor was identified in a man between 40 and 70 years old with stage II lung adenocarcinoma. The CDR3 protein is CASSPPDREETQYF. In DNA, the CDR3 is TGTGCCAGCAGCCCCCCGGACCGTGAAGAGACCCAGTACTTC.